The text below deals with one T cell receptor beta chain. Its antigen is still unknown. TCRdb keeps only in-frame clones here, not all; method: immunoSEQ multiplex PCR. The table shows 300,000 to 400,000 clones, with around 84% occurring only once. Treatment specified: roughly 19 received Ad26.COV2.S at low or high dose, single or two shots; 5 received placebo; per-sample allocation not given. Sampling was performed 63 days after the first vaccine or placebo injection. The data belong to a study of Ad26.COV2.S vaccination and SARS-CoV-2 variants. Study-level findings and limits: Spike-specific responses of CD8+ and CD4+ T cells were reported to display substantial breadth after vaccination.

The V end lost 5 bases, the J end lost 5 bases, and 18 bases lay between the germline ends. The germline CDR1 and CDR2 sequences are SEHNR and FQNEAQ (reference sequence). The CDR3 contains 15 residues. The chain couples TRBV7-9 to TRBJ2-5, with a tentative D call TRBD2 (6 bases). The TCR originated in a person aged 18-65 years who received the Ad26.COV2.S COVID-19 vaccine or a placebo. The sample in question was peripheral blood, obtained in a trial of Ad26.COV2.S vaccine versus placebo. Here the CDR3 reads CASSLGLPGMETQYF. CDR3 sequence (DNA): TGTGCCAGCAGCCTGGGACTCCCCGGAATGGAGACCCAGTACTTC.